This T cell receptor (beta chain) was identified during a study of T cells in Graves' hyperthyroidism and ophthalmopathy. Germline lookup yields CDR1 SGHTA and CDR2 FQGNSA. V lost 3 bases and J 3 bases, leaving 11 bases between the germline ends. This CDR3 region has 14 residues. This clonotype was counted at least ten times. Amplified TCR beta CDR3 regions came from RNA transcripts. An initial round of RT-PCR targeting the TCR CDR3 relied on the HTBI primer set. TCRdb used MiXCR to reprocess the multiplex PCR reads, holding one entry per CDR3 protein. The table records under 400,000 distinct CDR3 sequences, around a sixth of them present only once.

The chain uses TRBV7-2 and TRBJ1-2; D not resolved. This clonotype was sampled from a woman aged 40 to 49 with Graves' ophthalmopathy. The material sequenced was blood. CDR3: CASSFGGQYYGYTF. The CDR3 region has the DNA TGTGCCAGCAGCTTCGGCGGTCAGTACTATGGCTACACCTTC.